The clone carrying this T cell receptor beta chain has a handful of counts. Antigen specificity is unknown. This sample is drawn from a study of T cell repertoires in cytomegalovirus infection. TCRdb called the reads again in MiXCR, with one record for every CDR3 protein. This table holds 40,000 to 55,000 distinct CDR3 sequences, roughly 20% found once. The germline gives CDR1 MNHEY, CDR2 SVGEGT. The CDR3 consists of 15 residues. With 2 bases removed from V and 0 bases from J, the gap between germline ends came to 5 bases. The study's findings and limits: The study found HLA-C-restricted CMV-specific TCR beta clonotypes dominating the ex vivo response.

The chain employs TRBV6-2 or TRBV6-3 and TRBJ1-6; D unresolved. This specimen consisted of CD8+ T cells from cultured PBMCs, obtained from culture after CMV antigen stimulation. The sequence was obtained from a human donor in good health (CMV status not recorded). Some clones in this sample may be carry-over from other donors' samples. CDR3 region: CASSYEVSYNSPLHF. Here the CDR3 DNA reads TGTGCCAGCAGTTACGAGGTCTCCTATAATTCACCCCTCCACTTT.